This TCR beta chain was recovered during a study of identical twins. With regard to this clonotype: Antigen: not known.

Study observations and caveats: Models underestimated out-of-frame TCR alpha sharing in monozygotic twins.

TCRdb used MiXCR to reprocess the 5' RACE reads, holding one entry per CDR3 protein. This table holds approximately 500,000 distinct CDR3 sequences, less than 25% found once. From germline, CDR1 is SGHAT and CDR2 FQNNGV. Deletions cut 0 bases from V and 4 bases from J, with 16 bases between. The CDR3 is made up of 17 amino acids. This sample also belongs to another study, concerning T cells expressing NK-cell markers. That paper notes: There were seven HCMV-seropositive donors and one seronegative donor among the eight sequenced.

Material: CD4+ T cells sorted from blood. The chain recombines TRBV11-2 with TRBJ1-5, with D maybe TRBD1 (5 bases). The source is a woman between 18 and 29 years old in good health. The CDR3 sequence is CASSLDGAGRRNQPQHF. The CDR3 bases are TGTGCCAGCAGCTTAGACGGGGCGGGACGTCGGAATCAGCCCCAGCATTTT.